The 30 T cell receptor beta chains given below trace back to one sample, sequenced in a study of T cells in Graves' hyperthyroidism and ophthalmopathy. TCR beta CDR3 regions were amplified from RNA transcripts. First-round RT-PCR targeting the TCR CDR3 was performed with the HTBI primer set. In TCRdb, the multiplex PCR reads were re-called with MiXCR into one record per CDR3 protein. Of under 400,000 distinct CDR3 sequences in the sample, 12% to 15% were seen once. Sequences were obtained from blood. These receptors were obtained from a woman aged 55-69 years with Graves' ophthalmopathy.

The chain has TRBV20-1 and TRBJ2-2; tentatively, D is TRBD2 (5 bases). Trimming shortened V by 0 bases and J by 4 bases, and 9 bases separated the two germline ends. Germline CDR1 DFQATT, CDR2 SNEGSKA (reference sequence). The CDR3 length is 14 residues. CDR3 sequence reads: CSARDGRSTGELFF. The DNA for the CDR3 is TGCAGTGCTAGAGATGGGAGATCCACCGGGGAGCTGTTTTTT.

This clonotype appeared many times. This chain joins TRBV4-1 and TRBJ2-7, with 11 bases aligning to TRBD2. This CDR3 contains 16 residues. Germline V CDR1 and CDR2: MGHRA, YSYEKL. V lost 0 bases and J lost 3; bases outside the gene matches: 4. The DNA of the CDR3 is TGCGCCAGCAGCCAAGATAGCGGGAGGGCCAGCTACGAGCAGTACTTC. Translation: CASSQDSGRASYEQYF.

This clonotype has at least ten counts. J is TRBJ2-1 and V is TRBV7-2, with a weak D call TRBD2 (5 bases). Germline CDR1 and CDR2: SGHTA and FQGNSA. CDR3 size: 16 residues. Trimming left V 0 bases short and J 0 bases short, with 9 bases between. This chain's CDR3 is CASSLAGSSSYNEQFF. The CDR3 bases are TGTGCCAGCAGCTTAGCGGGGAGTAGCTCCTACAATGAGCAGTTCTTC.

The sample holds many counts of this clonotype. This chain connects TRBV7-9 to TRBJ1-1; unclear D gene. Trimming took off 1 base at V and 0 bases at J, with 6 bases between the two ends. The CDR3 sequence is 14 residues long. Germline V CDR1 and CDR2: SEHNR, FQNEAQ (reference sequence). CDR3 DNA sequence: TGTGCCAGCAGCTTAGATGTTTTGAACACTGAAGCTTTCTTT. Translated: CASSLDVLNTEAFF.

This clonotype turned up a few times. The chain is built from TRBV5-6 and TRBJ1-5; D is possibly TRBD1 (5 bases). This CDR3 spans 15 amino acids. The germline gives CDR1 SGHDT, CDR2 YYEEEE. V dropped 1 base and J dropped 1 base, with 9 bases sitting between them. For the CDR3, the DNA is TGTGCCAGCAGCTTGCGGGGACCCAGCAATCAGCCCCAGCATTTT. Encoded protein: CASSLRGPSNQPQHF.

A note on this clonotype: A single base separates this from a much larger clone, so it may be a read error. The chain joins TRBV28 to TRBJ1-6, with D maybe TRBD1 (6 bases). Germline V CDR1 and CDR2: MDHEN, SYDVKM. This CDR3 has 14 residues. Trimming removed 6 bases from V and 9 bases from J, with 15 bases in between. The CDR3 sequence: CASSTTGTGSPLHF. In DNA, the CDR3 is TGTGCCAGCAGCACTACAGGGACGGGTTCACCCCTCCACTTT.

This clonotype was detected ten times or more. The chain recombines TRBV5-6 with TRBJ2-1, with 8 bases identical to TRBD2. Trimming at V came to 5 bases and at J to 0 bases, leaving 7 bases not matched to a gene. The CDR3 loop spans 16 amino acids. Germline V CDR1 and CDR2: SGHDT, YYEEEE. CDR3 sequence (DNA): TGTGCCAGCAGTCCCGTAGCGGGGAGCTCCTACAATGAGCAGTTCTTC. This codes for CASSPVAGSSYNEQFF.

Ten or more counts support this clonotype. The CDR3 nucleotides read TGTGCCAGCAGTCACACCAGGGGGCTGAGAACAGATACGCAGTATTTT. It translates to CASSHTRGLRTDTQYF. The chain joins TRBV6-1 to TRBJ2-3; TRBD1 matches 8 bases. The CDR3 has 16 amino acids. J was trimmed by 3 bases and V by 5 bases; bases with no gene match: 10. CDR1 is MNHNS, CDR2 SASEGT, per germline.

The rearrangement links TRBV19 to TRBJ1-1; 8 positions match TRBD1. Germline V gene data show CDR1 as LNHDA and CDR2 as SQIVND (reference sequence). The CDR3 extends over 16 amino acids. The J segment lost 0 bases and the V segment lost 4 bases, leaving 7 bases of the junction unmatched. The CDR3 protein is CASSTPAGGLNTEAFF. Written as DNA, the CDR3 is TGTGCCAGTAGTACCCCGGCAGGGGGCTTGAACACTGAAGCTTTCTTT.

The sample holds many counts of this clonotype. The CDR3 region is CASSLPPHGGATDTQYF. The CDR3 nucleotides are TGTGCCAGCAGTCTACCACCCCACGGGGGGGCCACAGATACGCAGTATTTT. The chain employs TRBV28 and TRBJ2-3; the match to TRBD2 covers 8 bases. Per germline, CDR1 MDHEN and CDR2 SYDVKM. V was clipped by 5 bases and J by 2 bases; unmatched bases: 12. This CDR3 region has 17 residues.

This clonotype was found many times. The chain employs TRBV3-1 and TRBJ2-3; D unclear. Germline CDR1 and CDR2: LGHDT and YNNKEL (reference sequence). CDR3 size: 15 residues. V shed 0 bases and J shed 3 bases, with 10 bases lying between them. The CDR3 spells CASSQDPGSTDTQYF. The CDR3 coding sequence is TGTGCCAGCAGCCAAGATCCGGGTTCGACAGATACGCAGTATTTT.

This clonotype was picked up many times. The rearrangement uses TRBV5-6 and TRBJ2-7; D is ambiguous. Germline V gene sequence: CDR1 SGHDT, CDR2 YYEEEE. The CDR3 runs to 15 residues. V gave up 0 bases and J gave up 2 bases, with 12 bases separating them. DNA for the CDR3: TGTGCCAGCAGCTTGGTAGCCGTACGCACCTACGAGCAGTACTTC. This codes for CASSLVAVRTYEQYF.

Here the CDR3 reads CSVEWQSYGYTF. For the CDR3, the DNA is TGCAGCGTTGAATGGCAGAGCTATGGCTACACCTTC. The V call is TRBV29-1, the J call TRBJ1-2, with D unclear. Germline V gives CDR1 SQVTM, CDR2 ANQGSEA. The CDR3 has 12 residues. Trimming took 2 bases from V and 4 from J, leaving 8 bases between them.

The V and J genes are TRBV5-1 and TRBJ2-1, with a tentative D call TRBD1 (6 bases). The CDR3 spans 14 residues. The germline V gene has CDR1 SGHRS and CDR2 YFSETQ. The V gene lost 4 bases and the J gene lost 3 bases, with 11 bases spanning the gap. CDR3: CASSTGTLYNEQFF. The DNA for the CDR3 is TGCGCCAGCAGCACCGGGACACTCTACAATGAGCAGTTCTTC.

This clonotype was detected many times. The J gene is TRBJ2-3, the V gene TRBV3-1; the match to TRBD2 covers 8 bases. Trimming took 1 base from V and 4 from J; bases not matched to a gene: 4. In germline, CDR1 is LGHDT, CDR2 YNNKEL (reference sequence). The CDR3 spans 15 residues. CDR3 loop: CASSQAGGPPDTQYF. The CDR3 nucleotides read TGTGCCAGCAGCCAAGCGGGAGGGCCGCCAGATACGCAGTATTTT.

This clonotype was found a few times. V and J are TRBV6-1 and TRBJ1-6, with TRBD1 matching 7 bases. The CDR3 sequence is 13 residues long. V was pared by 7 bases and J by 10 bases, with 7 bases of the junction left unmatched. CDR1 and CDR2 (germline): MNHNS, SASEGT. CDR3 sequence (DNA): TGTGCCAGCAATCGCCAGGGGGAATCACCCCTCCACTTT. Its protein product is CASNRQGESPLHF.

This clonotype has only a few counts. The chain employs TRBV2 and TRBJ2-2; D possibly corresponds to TRBD1 (6 bases). The V end lost 8 bases, the J end lost 5 bases, and 15 bases lay between the germline ends. The CDR3 runs to 14 residues. The germline V gene encodes CDR1 SNHLY and CDR2 FYNNEI. Here the CDR3 reads CASASARGTGELFF. The CDR3 nucleotides read TGTGCCAGCGCATCAGCTAGGGGGACCGGGGAGCTGTTTTTT.

This clonotype was found many times. The rearrangement links TRBV28 to TRBJ2-1; D is unclear. Trimming removed 5 bases at V and 0 bases at J, with 11 bases between. CDR1 and CDR2 from the germline V gene are MDHEN and SYDVKM. This CDR3 is 15 amino acids long. The CDR3 protein is CASSGVPSSYNEQFF. The CDR3 DNA is TGTGCCAGCAGTGGGGTTCCGAGCTCCTACAATGAGCAGTTCTTC. The variable domain in full, completed from reference TRBV28 and TRBJ2-1, reads DVKVTQSSRYLVKRTGEKVFLECVQDMDHENMFWYRQDPGLGLRLIYFSYDVKMKEKGDIPEGYSVSREKKERFSLILESASTNQTSMYLCASSGVPSSYNEQFFGPGTRLTVL.

This clonotype was found once. The chain's CDR3 is CASSINGGELFF. Here the CDR3 DNA reads TGTGCCAGTAGTATAAACGGCGGGGAGCTGTTTTTT. This chain links TRBV19 with TRBJ2-2, with no clear D. The CDR3 spans 12 residues. Germline V gives CDR1 LNHDA, CDR2 SQIVND (reference sequence). Between the trimmed V and J ends, which lost 2 bases and 7 bases, there was a span of 5 bases.

The chain couples TRBV7-3 to TRBJ2-2; TRBD2 might be the D (5 bases). Trimming took off 9 bases at V and 6 bases at J, with 14 bases between the two ends. Germline CDR1 and CDR2: SGHTA and FQGTGA. The CDR3 contains 13 residues. CDR3 amino acids: CARITSGAGELFF. CDR3 DNA: TGTGCCAGAATTACAAGCGGAGCCGGGGAGCTGTTTTTT.

The rearrangement links TRBV24-1 to TRBJ2-5, with 8 bases matching TRBD1. The junction had 14 bases not matched to a gene; V was cut back by 4 bases and J by 5 bases. Looked up from germline, CDR1 is KGHDR and CDR2 is SFDVKD. CDR3 length equals 17 residues. The CDR3 here is CATSDPGRTGTRETQYF. CDR3 coding DNA: TGTGCCACCAGTGACCCCGGAAGGACAGGGACGAGGGAGACCCAGTACTTC.

In its sample, this clonotype was seen many times. This rearrangement joins TRBV12-3 or TRBV12-4 to TRBJ2-7; TRBD2 is a possible D gene (6 bases). The CDR3 is 14 residues long. V lost 5 bases and J 5 bases, leaving 16 bases between the germline ends. In DNA form, the CDR3 reads TGTGCCAGCAGTCTTCCAGGGACTTTCCACGAGCAGTACTTC. It is translated as CASSLPGTFHEQYF.

This clonotype came up many times. The chain combines TRBV3-1 with TRBJ1-2; 10 positions agree with TRBD1. CDR1 is LGHDT and CDR2 is YNNKEL in the germline V gene (reference sequence). CDR3 length: 13 residues. V trimming: 3 bases; J trimming: 8 bases; junction bases outside the gene matches: 3. The CDR3 loop is CASSHDRGLGYTF. CDR3 nucleotides: TGTGCCAGCAGCCACGACAGGGGGCTAGGCTACACCTTC. The whole variable domain, filled in from reference TRBV3-1 and TRBJ1-2, reads DTAVSQTPKYLVTQMGNDKSIKCEQNLGHDTMYWYKQDSKKFLKIMFSYNNKELIINETVPNRFSPKSPDKAHLNLHINSLELGDSAVYFCASSHDRGLGYTFGSGTRLTVV.

This clonotype was observed a few times. The chain joins TRBV5-5 to TRBJ2-7; 14 bases are a match to TRBD2. The length of the CDR3 is 16 residues. Per germline, CDR1 SGHKS and CDR2 YYEKEE (reference sequence). J gave up 5 bases and V 4 bases, and 8 bases lay outside the gene matches. CDR3 DNA: TGTGCCAGCAGCCGACTGACTAGCGGGAGGGACAACGAGCAGTACTTC. This translates into CASSRLTSGRDNEQYF.

Many counts were recorded for this clonotype. This chain joins TRBV11-2 and TRBJ2-5; D call uncertain. V was shortened by 2 bases and J by 4 bases, with 11 bases between the two germline ends. Germline loops: CDR1 SGHAT, CDR2 FQNNGV. The CDR3 is made up of 14 amino acids. Here the CDR3 DNA reads TGTGCCAGCAGCTTAATAATCGGGTCAGAGACCCAGTACTTC. Its protein product is CASSLIIGSETQYF. Together with reference TRBV11-2 and TRBJ2-5, the CDR3 gives the full variable domain: EAGVAQSPRYKIIEKRQSVAFWCNPISGHATLYWYQQILGQGPKLLIQFQNNGVVDDSQLPKDRFSAERLKGVDSTLKIQPAKLEDSAVYLCASSLIIGSETQYFGPGTRLLVL.

V usage is TRBV6-1 and J usage is TRBJ2-2, with 13 bases identical to TRBD2. In germline, CDR1 is MNHNS, CDR2 SASEGT. This CDR3 is 14 amino acids long. Trimming took 4 bases from V and 9 from J; bases not matched to a gene: 2. The CDR3 region is CASSGTSGSRELFF. The CDR3, as DNA: TGTGCCAGCAGTGGGACTAGCGGGAGCCGGGAGCTGTTTTTT.

The sample holds a few counts of this clonotype. The V and J genes are TRBV10-2 and TRBJ2-6; D remains ambiguous. The CDR3 consists of 16 residues. The ends were cut back, 5 bases at V and 0 bases at J, with 11 bases in the middle. The germline V gene encodes CDR1 WSHSY and CDR2 SAAADI. CDR3 protein: CASSIAGPSGANVLTF. CDR3 DNA: TGCGCCAGCAGTATTGCAGGTCCCTCTGGGGCCAACGTCCTGACTTTC.

This clonotype was observed once. The chain is built from TRBV5-1 and TRBJ2-3, with 12 positions matching TRBD2. After removal of 5 bases from V and 0 bases from J, the junction contained 4 bases not matched to a gene. Germline V gene lookup returns CDR1 SGHRS and CDR2 YFSETQ. This CDR3 is built from 16 residues. The CDR3 loop is CASRTLAGGSTDTQYF. The CDR3 DNA sequence: TGCGCCAGCAGGACACTAGCGGGAGGTAGCACAGATACGCAGTATTTT.

This clonotype was counted at least ten times. The gene calls are TRBV20-1 and TRBJ2-7, with 7 bases matching TRBD2. J lost 1 base, V lost 2 bases, and 2 bases had no gene match. CDR1 is DFQATT and CDR2 is SNEGSKA in the germline V gene (reference sequence). The CDR3 has 13 amino acids. CDR3 sequence: CSARREVSYEQYF. The CDR3 bases are TGCAGTGCTAGACGGGAGGTGTCCTACGAGCAGTACTTC.

This clonotype came up once. The CDR3 sequence: CASSTRLAGGHEQFF. CDR3 nucleotides: TGTGCCAGCAGCACCCGACTAGCGGGAGGGCATGAGCAGTTCTTC. V and J are TRBV3-1 and TRBJ2-1, with TRBD2 matching over 14 bases. In germline, CDR1 is LGHDT, CDR2 YNNKEL (reference sequence). After removal of 5 bases from V and 8 bases from J, the junction contained 5 bases not matched to a gene. This CDR3 spans 15 amino acids.